This TCR beta chain was profiled in a study of beta chain features in type 1 diabetes. Study-level information: Regarding age, gender and cell yields, patients proved similar to healthy donors.

This clone was counted between two and nine times. Its antigen remains unknown. Findings and limits, study-wide: PCR might favor shorter templates, but any such skew would affect patients and controls equally. People with Type 1 diabetes carried modestly yet significantly shorter TCRB CDR3s in all four CD4+ subsets.

As every portion of the isolated RNA was reverse transcribed, the sequencing read expressed TCRB transcripts. Method: immunoSEQ multiplex PCR; TCRdb's copy keeps in-frame clones and lacks some. In the table there are roughly 160,000 clones, 7.8% of which are singletons. The sequenced material came from central memory CD4+ T cells from blood. The sequence derives from a woman in her 40s with type 1 diabetes.

The CDR3 sequence: CATRTGALSGANVLTF. The CDR3 DNA is TGTGCCACCAGGACGGGTGCGTTGAGTGGGGCCAACGTCCTGACTTTC. J is TRBJ2-6 and V is TRBV15; D not certain. The germline V and J ends were trimmed by 6 bases and 3 bases, with 15 bases remaining between them. Per the germline V gene, CDR1 is LNHNV and CDR2 is YYDKDF (reference sequence). The CDR3 totals 16 residues.